The entry that follows covers one TCR beta chain sequence. Germline CDR1 LGHNA, CDR2 YNFKEQ. The CDR3 is 13 residues long. V was trimmed by 0 bases and J by 6 bases, leaving 5 bases between them. Assay used: immunoSEQ multiplex PCR; TCRdb lists only in-frame clones, some missing. The sample contains some 74,000 clones, around four fifths of which appear only once. Noted time point: pretreatment peripheral blood. The data belong to a study of PD-L1 blockade in urothelial cancer. Background on the study: Analyses used blood from 3 weeks (second dose) and 6 weeks after treatment start.

The receptor was derived from a middle-aged man with urothelial cancer. The chain carries TRBV4-2 and TRBJ2-2; D is unresolved. The sequencing here drew on PBMCs, taken around atezolizumab (anti-PD-L1) treatment. The CDR3: CASSQDGPGELFF. CDR3 sequence (DNA): TGTGCCAGCAGCCAAGATGGGCCCGGGGAGCTGTTTTTT.